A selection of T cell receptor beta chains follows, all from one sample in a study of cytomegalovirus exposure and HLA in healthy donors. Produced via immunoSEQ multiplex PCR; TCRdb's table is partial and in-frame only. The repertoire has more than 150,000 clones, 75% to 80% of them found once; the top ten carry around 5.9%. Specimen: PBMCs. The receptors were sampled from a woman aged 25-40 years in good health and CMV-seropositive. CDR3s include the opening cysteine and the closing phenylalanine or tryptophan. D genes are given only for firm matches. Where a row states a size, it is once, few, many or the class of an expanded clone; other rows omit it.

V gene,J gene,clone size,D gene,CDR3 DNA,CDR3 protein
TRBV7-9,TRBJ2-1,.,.,TGTGCCAGCAGCCGGGACTCCCACCTCAATGAGCAGTTCTTC,CASSRDSHLNEQFF
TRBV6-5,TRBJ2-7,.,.,TGTGCCAGCAGTTACGATCTGGACTACTACGAGCAGTACTTC,CASSYDLDYYEQYF
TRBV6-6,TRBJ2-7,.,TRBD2,TGTGCCATTCTAGCGGGGGACGAGCAGTACTTC,CAILAGDEQYF
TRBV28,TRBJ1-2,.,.,TGTGCCAGCAGTTTGCGAAGCCTCGGGGGTGGCTACACCTTC,CASSLRSLGGGYTF
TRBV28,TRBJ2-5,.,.,TGTGCCAGCAGTATGGGGCAGAAAGAGACCCAGTACTTC,CASSMGQKETQYF
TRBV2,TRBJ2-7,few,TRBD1,TGTGCCAGCAGGGAATCGACAGGGAACTACGAGCAGTACTTC,CASRESTGNYEQYF
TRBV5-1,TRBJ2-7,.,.,TGCGCCAGCAGCCCCGCGACTAGAAACTTCATCTACGAGCAGTACTTC,CASSPATRNFIYEQYF
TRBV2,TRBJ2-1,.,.,TGTGCCAGCAGTGAACAGGTGGTCGATGAGCAGTTCTTC,CASSEQVVDEQFF
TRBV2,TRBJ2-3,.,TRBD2,TGTGCCAGCAGCCTACTAGCGGGAGGGACAGATACGCAGTATTTT,CASSLLAGGTDTQYF
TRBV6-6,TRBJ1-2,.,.,.,CASSSSRDREGYTF
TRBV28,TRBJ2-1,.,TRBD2,TGTGCCAGCAAAGGACCAGGACTAGGACGCTACAATGAGCAGTTCTTC,CASKGPGLGRYNEQFF
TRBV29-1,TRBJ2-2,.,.,TGCAGCGTTGTAGGCCACAGGGACACCGGGGAGCTGTTTTTT,CSVVGHRDTGELFF
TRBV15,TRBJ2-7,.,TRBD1,TGTGCCACCAGCAGGGACAGGGAGGCTCGGTACTTC,CATSRDREARYF
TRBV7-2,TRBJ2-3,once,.,TGTGCCAGCAGCTTAGCCGAAATGATTAGTTATACAGATACGCAGTATTTT,CASSLAEMISYTDTQYF
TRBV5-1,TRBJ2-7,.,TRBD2,TGCGCCAGCAGCCTCGGGACTAGCGGCTTATACGAGCAGTACTTC,CASSLGTSGLYEQYF
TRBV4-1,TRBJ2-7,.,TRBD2,TGCGCCAGCAGCCAACGTACTAGCGGGAGCTACGAGCAGTACTTC,CASSQRTSGSYEQYF
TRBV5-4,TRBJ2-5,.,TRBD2,TGTGCCAGCAGCTTGCCCTTGGGGCTAGCGGGCCAAGAGACCCAGTACTTC,CASSLPLGLAGQETQYF
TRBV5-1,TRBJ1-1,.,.,TGCGCCAGCAGCTTCCGGGGGGGCACTGAAGCTTTCTTT,CASSFRGGTEAFF
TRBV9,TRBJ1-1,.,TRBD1,TGTGCCAGCAGCGTGGGACAGTTGAACACTGAAGCTTTCTTT,CASSVGQLNTEAFF
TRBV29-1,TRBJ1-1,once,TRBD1,TGCAGCGTTGATACAGGGGTGACTGAAGCTTTCTTT,CSVDTGVTEAFF
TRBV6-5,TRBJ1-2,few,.,TGTGCCAGTCGAAGGGGCTATGGCTACACCTTC,CASRRGYGYTF
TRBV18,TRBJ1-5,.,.,TGTGCCAGCTCACCTGGGACTAGAGCTCAGCCCCAGCATTTT,CASSPGTRAQPQHF
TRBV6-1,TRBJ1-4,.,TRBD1,TGTGCCAGCCGACAGGGGAAGGAAAAACTGTTTTTT,CASRQGKEKLFF
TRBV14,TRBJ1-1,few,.,TGTGCCAGCAGCCAAACGACAGCTGAAGCTTTCTTT,CASSQTTAEAFF